The 14 T cell receptor beta chains reported below all come from one sample, sequenced in a study of T cell changes during pregnancy in multiple sclerosis. The data were produced by immunoSEQ multiplex PCR, yet TCRdb's version contains in-frame clones alone and is incomplete. Of more than 55,000 clones listed, 94% are singletons. The input for sequencing was CD8+ T cells from peripheral blood mononuclear cells, taken in the third trimester of pregnancy. These receptors originate from a female donor with multiple sclerosis, enrolled in a pregnancy study.

Here the CDR3 DNA reads TGTGCCAGCAGCTTTGGGCCCGGGACAGGGGACTACGAGCAGTACTTC. This encodes CASSFGPGTGDYEQYF. V usage is TRBV5-6 and J usage is TRBJ2-7; TRBD1 aligns across 10 bases. Germline V gene data show CDR1 as SGHDT and CDR2 as YYEEEE. V lost 2 bases and J lost 3; bases outside the gene matches: 8. This CDR3 region has 16 residues.

The chain is built from TRBV10-3 and TRBJ2-3; possible D gene TRBD2, 7 bases. The CDR3 contains 16 residues. Trimming took off 0 bases at V and 4 bases at J, with 14 bases between the two ends. Per the germline V gene, CDR1 is ENHRY and CDR2 is SYGVKD. CDR3 bases: TGTGCCATCAGTGAGTCAGAAGGGGGAGGGCCAGATACGCAGTATTTT. Amino acids: CAISESEGGGPDTQYF.

The genes are TRBV2 and TRBJ2-4; unclear D gene. This CDR3 is built from 12 residues. Germline lookup yields CDR1 SNHLY and CDR2 FYNNEI. Trimming took 8 bases from V and 1 from J, leaving 6 bases between them. DNA for the CDR3: TGTGCCAGCCTAGGCGCCAAAAACATTCAGTACTTC. This codes for CASLGAKNIQYF. Together with reference TRBV2 and TRBJ2-4, the CDR3 gives the full variable domain: EPEVTQTPSHQVTQMGQEVILRCVPISNHLYFYWYRQILGQKVEFLVSFYNNEISEKSEIFDDQFSVERPDGSNFTLKIRSTKLEDSAMYFCASLGAKNIQYFGAGTRLSVL.

In its sample, this clone was seen once. The rearrangement joins TRBV28 to TRBJ2-2; D unclear. CDR3 length: 15 amino acids. Trimming pared 3 bases from V and 5 bases from J, leaving 13 bases between. Germline values: CDR1 MDHEN, CDR2 SYDVKM. Here the CDR3 reads CASSLAGSVTGELFF. CDR3 nucleotides: TGTGCCAGCAGTTTGGCAGGTTCAGTAACCGGGGAGCTGTTTTTT.

The V call is TRBV6-5, the J call TRBJ2-3, with 9 bases lining up with TRBD1. The trim removed 5 bases at V and 0 bases at J, leaving 3 bases unmatched. The CDR3 covers 15 residues. Germline V gene data show CDR1 as MNHEY and CDR2 as SVGAGI. The CDR3 loop reads CASSKGQGSTDTQYF. DNA for the CDR3: TGTGCCAGCAGTAAGGGACAGGGAAGCACAGATACGCAGTATTTT.

The gene calls are TRBV2 and TRBJ1-5; D might be TRBD1 (6 bases). This CDR3 region has 17 residues. Deletions cut 5 bases from V and 0 bases from J, with 17 bases between. Germline CDR1 SNHLY, CDR2 FYNNEI. The CDR3: CASSLVRGGDSNQPQHF. Written as DNA, the CDR3 is TGTGCCAGCAGTTTGGTCAGGGGTGGGGATAGCAATCAGCCCCAGCATTTT.

The chain couples TRBV19 to TRBJ2-1, with 8 bases identical to TRBD2. Germline trimming cut 5 bases from V and 9 bases from J; bases unmatched to any gene: 12. The CDR3 extends over 15 amino acids. Germline V gene sequence: CDR1 LNHDA, CDR2 SQIVND (reference sequence). This CDR3 reads CASSVGTRLQGEQFF. The CDR3 DNA reads TGTGCCAGTAGTGTTGGGACTAGGCTTCAAGGTGAGCAGTTCTTC.

V usage is TRBV13 and J usage is TRBJ2-7; 9 nucleotides align to TRBD2. J lost 0 bases, V lost 1 base, and 7 bases had no gene match. From germline, CDR1 is PRHDT and CDR2 FYEKMQ (reference sequence). The CDR3 contains 17 residues. CDR3 bases: TGTGCCAGCAGCTTAGAAAGAGCGGGAGGTTTCTCCTACGAGCAGTACTTC. Translating it yields CASSLERAGGFSYEQYF. The full variable domain, completed using reference TRBV13 and TRBJ2-7, is AAGVIQSPRHLIKEKRETATLKCYPIPRHDTVYWYQQGPGQDPQFLISFYEKMQSDKGSIPDRFSAQQFSDYHSELNMSSLELGDSALYFCASSLERAGGFSYEQYFGPGTRLTVT.

This clone was detected a few times. V is TRBV30 and J is TRBJ1-4, with 7 bases fitting TRBD1. Germline trimming cut 3 bases from V and 5 bases from J; bases unmatched to any gene: 3. CDR1 is GTSNPN and CDR2 is SVGIG in the germline V gene (reference sequence). The CDR3 is 13 amino acids. The CDR3 region is CAWRGTENEKLFF. The CDR3 DNA is TGTGCCTGGAGAGGGACAGAAAATGAAAAACTGTTTTTT.

This chain joins TRBV9 and TRBJ1-2; 8 nucleotides align to TRBD1. Germline CDR1 is SGDLS and CDR2 is YYNGEE. V lost 5 bases and J lost 5; bases outside the gene matches: 8. This CDR3 spans 14 amino acids. CDR3 region: CASSLLTGDYGYTF. For the CDR3, the DNA is TGTGCCAGCAGTCTTTTGACAGGGGATTATGGCTACACCTTC.

This chain connects TRBV21-1 to TRBJ1-1. TRBV21-1 constitutes a pseudogene. CDR3 length: 13 residues. DNA of the CDR3: TGTGCCAGCGGGGAGCACCAGAACACTGAAGCTTTCTTT. Translating gives CASGEHQNTEAFF.

The chain recombines TRBV28 with TRBJ2-3; 7 bases match TRBD2. Germline CDR1 reads MDHEN; CDR2 reads SYDVKM. This CDR3 has 14 amino acids. V lost 7 bases, J lost 2 bases, and 6 bases stayed unmatched. CDR3 in amino acids: CASTHGGITDTQYF. The DNA of the CDR3 is TGTGCCAGCACACACGGGGGGATCACAGATACGCAGTATTTT.

The rearrangement joins TRBV20-1 to TRBJ2-1, with a weak D call TRBD2 (6 bases). CDR1 is DFQATT and CDR2 is SNEGSKA in the germline V gene (reference sequence). V was shortened by 6 bases and J by 9 bases, with 12 bases between the two germline ends. The CDR3 totals 11 residues. This chain's CDR3 is CSAPREFEQFF. The CDR3 nucleotides are TGCAGTGCCCCCCGGGAGTTTGAGCAGTTCTTC.

The chain carries TRBV27 and TRBJ2-1; 10 nucleotides agree with TRBD2. CDR3 length equals 19 residues. CDR1 and CDR2 (germline): MNHEY, SMNVEV (reference sequence). The junction had 12 bases not matched to a gene; V was cut back by 1 base and J by 3 bases. CDR3 amino acids: CASSLLPSGRGLYYNEQFF. In nucleotides, the CDR3 is TGTGCCAGCAGTTTATTGCCCAGCGGGAGGGGACTATACTACAATGAGCAGTTCTTC.